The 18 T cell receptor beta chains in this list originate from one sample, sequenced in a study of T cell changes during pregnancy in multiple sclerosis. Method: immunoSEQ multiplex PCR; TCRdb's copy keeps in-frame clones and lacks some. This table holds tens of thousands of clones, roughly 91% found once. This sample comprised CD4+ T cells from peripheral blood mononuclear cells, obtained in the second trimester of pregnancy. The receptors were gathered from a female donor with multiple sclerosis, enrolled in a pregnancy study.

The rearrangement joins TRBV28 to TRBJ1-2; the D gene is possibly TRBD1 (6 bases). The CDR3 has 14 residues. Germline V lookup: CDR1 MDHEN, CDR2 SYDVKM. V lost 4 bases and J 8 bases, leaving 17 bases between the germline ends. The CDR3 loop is CASSSPSGERGYTF. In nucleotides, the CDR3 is TGTGCCAGCAGTTCCCCTTCAGGGGAGCGAGGCTACACCTTC.

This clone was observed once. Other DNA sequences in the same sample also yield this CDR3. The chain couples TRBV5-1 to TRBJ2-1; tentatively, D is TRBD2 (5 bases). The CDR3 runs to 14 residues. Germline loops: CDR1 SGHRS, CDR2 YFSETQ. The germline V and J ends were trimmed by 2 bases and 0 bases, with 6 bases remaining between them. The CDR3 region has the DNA TGCGCCAGCAGCTTCGGGAACTCCTACAATGAGCAGTTCTTC. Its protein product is CASSFGNSYNEQFF.

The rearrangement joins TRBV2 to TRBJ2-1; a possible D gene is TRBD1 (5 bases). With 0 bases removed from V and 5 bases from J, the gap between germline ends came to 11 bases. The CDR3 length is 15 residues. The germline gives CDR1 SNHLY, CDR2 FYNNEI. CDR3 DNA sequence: TGTGCCAGCAGTGAAGCGGTAGGGGTGAACAATGAGCAGTTCTTC. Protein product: CASSEAVGVNNEQFF.

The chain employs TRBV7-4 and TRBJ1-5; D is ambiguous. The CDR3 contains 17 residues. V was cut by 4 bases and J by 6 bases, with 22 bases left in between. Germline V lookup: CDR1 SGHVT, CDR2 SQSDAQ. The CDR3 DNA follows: TGTGCCAGCAGCTCCCGCTCGGCAGGAATTGATGGTCAGCCCCAGCATTTT. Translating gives CASSSRSAGIDGQPQHF.

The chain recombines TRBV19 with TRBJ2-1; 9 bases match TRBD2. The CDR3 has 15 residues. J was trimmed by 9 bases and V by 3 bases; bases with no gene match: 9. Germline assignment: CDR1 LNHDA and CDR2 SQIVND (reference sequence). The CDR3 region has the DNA TGTGCCAGTAGTATGGGGGTAGCGGGAGTGGGTGAGCAGTTCTTC. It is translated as CASSMGVAGVGEQFF.

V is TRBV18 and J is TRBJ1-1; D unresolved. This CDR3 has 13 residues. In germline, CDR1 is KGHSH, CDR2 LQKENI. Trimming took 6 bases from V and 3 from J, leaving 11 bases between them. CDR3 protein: CASSPTRDTEAFF. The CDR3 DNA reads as TGTGCCAGCTCCCCGACCCGGGACACTGAAGCTTTCTTT.

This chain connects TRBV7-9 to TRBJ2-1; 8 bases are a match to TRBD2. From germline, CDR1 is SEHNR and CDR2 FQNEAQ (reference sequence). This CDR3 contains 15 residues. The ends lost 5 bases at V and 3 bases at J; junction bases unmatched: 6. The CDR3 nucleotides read TGTGCCAGCAGCCGGCGGACTAGCCACTACAATGAGCAGTTCTTC. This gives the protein CASSRRTSHYNEQFF.

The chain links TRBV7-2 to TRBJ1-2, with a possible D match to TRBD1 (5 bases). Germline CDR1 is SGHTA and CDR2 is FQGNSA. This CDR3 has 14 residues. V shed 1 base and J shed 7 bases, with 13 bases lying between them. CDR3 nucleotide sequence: TGTGCCAGCAGCTTAGTGGAGGGGTCTGGTGGCTACACCTTC. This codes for CASSLVEGSGGYTF.

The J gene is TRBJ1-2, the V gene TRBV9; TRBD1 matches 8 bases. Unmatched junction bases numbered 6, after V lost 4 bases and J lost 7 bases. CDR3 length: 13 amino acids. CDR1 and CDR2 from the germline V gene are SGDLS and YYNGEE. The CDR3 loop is CASSPTTGAGYTF. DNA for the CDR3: TGTGCCAGCAGCCCAACGACAGGGGCTGGCTACACCTTC. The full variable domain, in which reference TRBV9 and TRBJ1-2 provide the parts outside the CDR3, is DSGVTQTPKHLITATGQRVTLRCSPRSGDLSVYWYQQSLDQGLQFLIQYYNGEERAKGNILERFSAQQFPDLHSELNLSSLELGDSALYFCASSPTTGAGYTFGSGTRLTVV.

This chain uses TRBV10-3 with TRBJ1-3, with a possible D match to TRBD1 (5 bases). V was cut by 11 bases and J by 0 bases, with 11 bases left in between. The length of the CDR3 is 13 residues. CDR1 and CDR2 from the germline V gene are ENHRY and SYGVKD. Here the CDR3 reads CAGGDLSGNTIYF. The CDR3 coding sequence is TGTGCCGGGGGGGATCTCTCTGGAAACACCATATATTTT.

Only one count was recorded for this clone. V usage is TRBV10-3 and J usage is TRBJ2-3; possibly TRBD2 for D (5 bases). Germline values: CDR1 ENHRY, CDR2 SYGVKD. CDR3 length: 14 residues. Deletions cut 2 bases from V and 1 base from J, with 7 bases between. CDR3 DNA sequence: TGTGCCATCAGTGAGGGTAGCGGCACAGATACGCAGTATTTT. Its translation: CAISEGSGTDTQYF.

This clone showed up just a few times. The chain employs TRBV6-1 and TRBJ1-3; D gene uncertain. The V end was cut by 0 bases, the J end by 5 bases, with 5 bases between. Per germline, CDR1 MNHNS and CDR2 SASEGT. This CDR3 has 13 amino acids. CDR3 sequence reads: CASSEAYRNTIYF. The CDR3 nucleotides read TGTGCCAGCAGTGAAGCGTACAGAAACACCATATATTTT.

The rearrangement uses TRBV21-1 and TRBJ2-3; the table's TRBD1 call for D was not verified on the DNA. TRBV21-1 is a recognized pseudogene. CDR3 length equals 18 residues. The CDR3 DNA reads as TGTGCCAGCAGCAAAAAGGGGCAAAGGGGTGATAGCACAGATACGCAGTATTTT. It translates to CASSKKGQRGDSTDTQYF.

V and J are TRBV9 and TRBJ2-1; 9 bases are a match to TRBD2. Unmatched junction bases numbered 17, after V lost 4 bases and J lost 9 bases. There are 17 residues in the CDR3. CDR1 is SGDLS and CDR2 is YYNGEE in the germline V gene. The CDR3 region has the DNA TGTGCCAGCAGCCCAGACCTTCGCGGGAGGGCCCGGAGTGAGCAGTTCTTC. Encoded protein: CASSPDLRGRARSEQFF.

The CDR3 sequence: CASSPQTGYNEQFF. The CDR3 DNA reads as TGTGCCAGCTCACCACAGACAGGGTACAATGAGCAGTTCTTC. This sequence joins TRBV18 and TRBJ2-1, with TRBD1 identical over 7 bases. Germline CDR1 KGHSH, CDR2 LQKENI. Losses at the gene ends were 1 base for V and 4 bases for J; bases not matched to a gene: 1. CDR3 length: 14 residues.

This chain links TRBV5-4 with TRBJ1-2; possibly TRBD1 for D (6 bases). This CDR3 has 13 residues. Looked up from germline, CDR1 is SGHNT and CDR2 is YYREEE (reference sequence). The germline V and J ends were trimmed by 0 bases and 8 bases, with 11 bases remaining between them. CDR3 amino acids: CASSLVAGDGYTF. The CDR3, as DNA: TGTGCCAGCAGCTTGGTGGCAGGGGACGGCTACACCTTC.

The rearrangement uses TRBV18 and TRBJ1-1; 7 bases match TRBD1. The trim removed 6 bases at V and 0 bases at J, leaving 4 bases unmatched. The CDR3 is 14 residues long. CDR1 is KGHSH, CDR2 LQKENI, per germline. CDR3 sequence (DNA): TGTGCCAGCTCGGCAGGGACAGTGAACACTGAAGCTTTCTTT. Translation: CASSAGTVNTEAFF.

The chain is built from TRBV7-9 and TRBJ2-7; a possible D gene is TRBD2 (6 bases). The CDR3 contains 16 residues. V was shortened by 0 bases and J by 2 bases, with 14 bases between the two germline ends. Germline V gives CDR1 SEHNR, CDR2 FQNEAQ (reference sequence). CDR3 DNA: TGTGCCAGCAGCTTAGCGGGGTCGCGGGATACCTACGAGCAGTACTTC. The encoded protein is CASSLAGSRDTYEQYF.